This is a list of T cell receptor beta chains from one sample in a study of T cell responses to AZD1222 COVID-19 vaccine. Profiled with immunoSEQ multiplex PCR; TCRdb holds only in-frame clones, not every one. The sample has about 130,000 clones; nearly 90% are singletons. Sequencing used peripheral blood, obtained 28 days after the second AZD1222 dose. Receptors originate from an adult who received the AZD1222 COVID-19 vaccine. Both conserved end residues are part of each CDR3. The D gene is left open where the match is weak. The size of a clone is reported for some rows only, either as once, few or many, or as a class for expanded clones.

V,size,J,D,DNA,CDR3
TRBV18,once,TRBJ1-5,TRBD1,TGTGCCAGCTCACCGGGGCAGGGGGATCAGCCCCAGCATTTT,CASSPGQGDQPQHF
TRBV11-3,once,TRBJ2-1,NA,TGTGCCAGCAGCCCCGCGGCCCGCTACAATGAGCAGTTCTTC,CASSPAARYNEQFF
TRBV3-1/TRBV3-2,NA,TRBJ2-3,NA,TGTGCCAGCAGCCAAGATAAGGGCTTCACAGATACGCAGTATTTT,CASSQDKGFTDTQYF
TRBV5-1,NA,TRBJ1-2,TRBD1,TGCGCCAGCAGCTTTGGGCAGGGGGCGGTTGGCTACACCTTC,CASSFGQGAVGYTF
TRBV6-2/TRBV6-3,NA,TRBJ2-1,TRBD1,TGTGCCAGCAGTTACGGCAGCAGGGGGTCGAGTGAGCAGTTCTTC,CASSYGSRGSSEQFF
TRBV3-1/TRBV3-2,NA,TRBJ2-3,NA,TGTGCCAGCAGCCAAGATTCGGAGCGAAGCACGCAGTATTTT,CASSQDSERSTQYF
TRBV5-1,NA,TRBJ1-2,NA,TGCGCCAGCAGCTCGTTACAGGGATTGGATGGCTACACCTTC,CASSSLQGLDGYTF
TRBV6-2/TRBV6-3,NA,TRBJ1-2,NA,TGTGCCAGCAGTTACAGTCCAGGGGCAAAAGGCTACACCTTC,CASSYSPGAKGYTF
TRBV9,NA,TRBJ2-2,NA,TGTGCCAGCAGCGAGGGGGGTAGCGGTAACACCGGGGAGCTGTTTTTT,CASSEGGSGNTGELFF
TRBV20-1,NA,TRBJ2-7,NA,TGCAGTGCTACGGAATCCTACGAGCAGTACTTC,CSATESYEQYF
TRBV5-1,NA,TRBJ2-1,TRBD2,TGCGCCAGCAGCGTCCGGGACGGCCCACTAGCGGGAGATGAGCAGTTCTTC,CASSVRDGPLAGDEQFF
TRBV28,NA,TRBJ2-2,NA,TGTGCCACCCCGCGCTTGGGGAACACCGGGGAGCTGTTTTTT,CATPRLGNTGELFF
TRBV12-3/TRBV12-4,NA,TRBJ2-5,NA,TGTGCCAGCAGTTTAGGCAGGGGAAAGACCCAGTACTTC,CASSLGRGKTQYF
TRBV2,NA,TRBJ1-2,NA,TGTGCCAGCAGTGAAGAGCCTGGGACGGCCTATGGCTACACCTTC,CASSEEPGTAYGYTF
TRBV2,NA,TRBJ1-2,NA,TGTGCCAGCACCGAATCCAGGACTGTGGGGGGGTATGGCTACACCTTC,CASTESRTVGGYGYTF
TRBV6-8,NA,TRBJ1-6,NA,TGTGCCAGCAGTTACTCTCTCGACTGGGGGGCATTTGATTCACCCCTCCACTTT,CASSYSLDWGAFDSPLHF
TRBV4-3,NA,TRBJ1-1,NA,TGCGCCAGCAGCCAAGGGGGTCGGGGGACTGAAGCTTTCTTT,CASSQGGRGTEAFF
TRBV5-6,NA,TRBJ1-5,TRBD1,TGTGCCAGCAGCTATGGGACAGGGGGTGTTATTCAGCCCCAGCATTTT,CASSYGTGGVIQPQHF
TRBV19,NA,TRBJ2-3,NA,TGTGCCAGTAGTGGGGGTTCCGGTGTTCGAGGCACAGATACGCAGTATTTT,CASSGGSGVRGTDTQYF
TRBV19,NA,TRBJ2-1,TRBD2,TGTGCCAGTAGGGCCATCGGACTAGCGGGAGGGGATAAAAAGCAGTTCTTC,CASRAIGLAGGDKKQFF
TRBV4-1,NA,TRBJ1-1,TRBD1,TGCGCCAGCAGCCAAGATCGTGGACAGGCCACTGAAGCTTTCTTT,CASSQDRGQATEAFF
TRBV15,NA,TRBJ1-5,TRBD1,TGTGCCACCAGCAGACTGGGACAGGGGCAATCTCAGCCCCAGCATTTT,CATSRLGQGQSQPQHF
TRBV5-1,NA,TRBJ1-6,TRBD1,TGCGCCAGCAGCTTGCAGGGGGTGAACGATCTTGGTAATTCACCCCTCCACTTT,CASSLQGVNDLGNSPLHF
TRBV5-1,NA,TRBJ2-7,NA,TGCGCCAGCAGCTTGGTACTAGGGAGCTCCTGGGAGCAGTACTTC,CASSLVLGSSWEQYF
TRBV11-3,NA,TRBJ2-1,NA,TGTGCCAGCAGCTTAGGGCAGTACAATGAGCAGTTCTTC,CASSLGQYNEQFF
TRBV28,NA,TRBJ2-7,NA,TGTGCCAGCAGTCTACCCGGGGGCTCCTACGAGCAGTACTTC,CASSLPGGSYEQYF
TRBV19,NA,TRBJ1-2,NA,TGTGCCAGTAGTATAGCGCCCGCTAACTATGGCTACACCTTC,CASSIAPANYGYTF
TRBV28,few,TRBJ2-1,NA,TGTGCCAGCAGTTTCCAGCGATCCTCCTACAATGAGCAGTTCTTC,CASSFQRSSYNEQFF
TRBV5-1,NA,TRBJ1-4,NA,TGCGCCAGCAGCTCCGAGGGCCGCGGTGAAAAACTGTTTTTT,CASSSEGRGEKLFF
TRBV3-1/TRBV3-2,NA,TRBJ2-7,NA,TGTGCCAGCAGCCAAGAAAACCTAGGGGTAGGGGAGCAGTACTTC,CASSQENLGVGEQYF